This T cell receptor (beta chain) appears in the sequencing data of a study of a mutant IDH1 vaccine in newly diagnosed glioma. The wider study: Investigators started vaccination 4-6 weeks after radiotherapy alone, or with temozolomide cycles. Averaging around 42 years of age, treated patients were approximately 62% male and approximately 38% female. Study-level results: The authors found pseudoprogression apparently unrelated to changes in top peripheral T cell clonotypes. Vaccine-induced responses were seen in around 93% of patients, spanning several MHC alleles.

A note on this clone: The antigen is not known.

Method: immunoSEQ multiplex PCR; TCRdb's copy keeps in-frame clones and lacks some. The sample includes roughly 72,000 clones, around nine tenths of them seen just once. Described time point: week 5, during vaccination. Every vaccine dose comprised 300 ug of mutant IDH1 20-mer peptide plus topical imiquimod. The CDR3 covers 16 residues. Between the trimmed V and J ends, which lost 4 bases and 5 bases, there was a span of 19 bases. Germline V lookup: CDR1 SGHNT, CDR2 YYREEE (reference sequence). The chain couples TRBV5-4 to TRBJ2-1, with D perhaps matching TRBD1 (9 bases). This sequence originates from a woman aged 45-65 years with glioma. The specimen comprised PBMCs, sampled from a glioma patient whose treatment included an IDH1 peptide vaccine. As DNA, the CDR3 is TGTGCCAGCAGCCGGGGGGGACAGGGTCTCAACAATGAGCAGTTCTTC. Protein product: CASSRGGQGLNNEQFF.